The subject of this entry is one TCR beta chain. In the original analysis: For nucleated cells, counts were estimated from reference gene primer amplification. Generated by immunoSEQ multiplex PCR, the TCRdb table keeps only in-frame clones and is missing some. V and J calls and clone size follow that table, whereas D and trimming were derived from the DNA. Among about 320,000 clones listed, 89% were seen once. This specimen comes from a study of blood T cell repertoires in COVID-19. Whole-study context: Acute and convalescent COVID-19 specimens originated in the United States, Italy and Spain. From T cells, B-cell-depleted T cells, or PBMCs came the material, which was cDNA or gDNA.

The CDR3 length is 15 residues. V shed 5 bases and J 5 bases; nucleotides not matched to a gene: 4. The V gene's germline CDR1 is MNHEY and CDR2 SVGAGI. The sample consisted of peripheral blood. The V gene is TRBV6-5, the J gene TRBJ1-6, with 9 bases lining up with TRBD1. The sequence was obtained from a young man who had recovered from COVID-19. CDR3: CASSPRTGDNSPLHF. CDR3 nucleotides: TGTGCCAGCAGTCCAAGGACAGGGGATAATTCACCCCTCCACTTT.